This T cell receptor beta chain was identified in a study of Graves' ophthalmopathy and Graves' hyperthyroidism. Across the whole study: Ahead of any treatment, peripheral blood was obtained at the initial diagnosis. Study findings and constraints: A 13-signature model separated ophthalmopathy from stable hyperthyroidism, reaching roughly 85% sensitivity and roughly 82% specificity cross-validated.

Someone took the PBMCs out of 8.5 to 10 ml of fresh peripheral blood. Amplification of the TCR beta CDR3 regions used RNA transcripts (as template). First-round RT-PCR relied on HTBI primers, and a second-round multiplex PCR came next. MiXCR was run by TCRdb on the multiplex PCR reads, yielding one entry per CDR3 protein. The sample has about 620,000 distinct CDR3 sequences, around a fifth seen once. Germline CDR1 reads SGHRS; CDR2 reads YFSETQ. This CDR3 contains 13 residues. Deletions cut 7 bases from V and 4 bases from J, with 11 bases between. At least ten counts were recorded for this clonotype. The antigen remains unidentified.

The source material was peripheral blood. The chain carries TRBV5-1 and TRBJ2-2; a weak D match, TRBD2 (6 bases). This TCR came from a woman aged 18-35 years with stable Graves' hyperthyroidism. Some clones in this sample may be carry-over from other donors' samples. DNA of the CDR3: TGCGCCAGCGCGGGGACTTCCACCGGGGAGCTGTTTTTT. Translating gives CASAGTSTGELFF.